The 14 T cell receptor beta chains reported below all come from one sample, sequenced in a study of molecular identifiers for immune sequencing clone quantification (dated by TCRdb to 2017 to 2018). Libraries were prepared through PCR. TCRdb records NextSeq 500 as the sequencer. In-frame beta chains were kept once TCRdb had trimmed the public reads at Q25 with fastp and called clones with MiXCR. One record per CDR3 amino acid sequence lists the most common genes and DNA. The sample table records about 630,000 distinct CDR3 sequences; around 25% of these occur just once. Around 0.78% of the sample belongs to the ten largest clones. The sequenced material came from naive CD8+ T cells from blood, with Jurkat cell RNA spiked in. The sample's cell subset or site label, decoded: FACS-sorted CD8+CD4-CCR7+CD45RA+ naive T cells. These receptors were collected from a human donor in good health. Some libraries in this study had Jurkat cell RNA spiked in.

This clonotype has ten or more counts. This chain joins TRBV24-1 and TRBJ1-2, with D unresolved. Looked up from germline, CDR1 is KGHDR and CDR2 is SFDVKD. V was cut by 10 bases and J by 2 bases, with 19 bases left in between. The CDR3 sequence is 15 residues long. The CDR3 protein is CATTPEAGSNYGYTF. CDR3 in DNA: TGTGCCACAACACCCGAGGCAGGTTCCAACTATGGCTACACCTTC.

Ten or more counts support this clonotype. The CDR3 here is CSARDPVTTNTGELFF. In nucleotides, the CDR3 is TGCAGTGCTAGGGATCCGGTCACGACGAACACCGGGGAGCTGTTTTTT. The chain combines TRBV20-1 with TRBJ2-2; D not certain. The CDR3 is made up of 16 amino acids. The germline gives CDR1 DFQATT, CDR2 SNEGSKA (reference sequence). Trimming removed 3 bases from V and 0 bases from J, with 14 bases in between.

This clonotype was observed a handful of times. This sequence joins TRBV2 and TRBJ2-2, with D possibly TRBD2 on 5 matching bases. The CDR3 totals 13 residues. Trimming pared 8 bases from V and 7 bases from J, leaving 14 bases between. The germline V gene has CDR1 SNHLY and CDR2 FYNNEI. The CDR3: CASAGVRLGELFF. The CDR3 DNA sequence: TGTGCCAGCGCCGGGGTGAGGCTCGGGGAGCTGTTTTTT.

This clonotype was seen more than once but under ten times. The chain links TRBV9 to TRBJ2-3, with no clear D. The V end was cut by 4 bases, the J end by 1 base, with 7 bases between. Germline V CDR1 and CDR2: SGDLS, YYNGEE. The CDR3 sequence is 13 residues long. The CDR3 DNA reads TGTGCCAGCAGCTCGATGGGCACAGATACGCAGTATTTT. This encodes CASSSMGTDTQYF.

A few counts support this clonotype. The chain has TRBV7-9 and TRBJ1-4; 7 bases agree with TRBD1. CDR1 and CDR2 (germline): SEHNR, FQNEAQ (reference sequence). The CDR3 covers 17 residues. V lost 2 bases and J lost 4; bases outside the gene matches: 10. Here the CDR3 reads CASSLRDSGIHNEKLFF. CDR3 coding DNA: TGTGCCAGCAGCTTACGGGACAGCGGGATCCATAATGAAAAACTGTTTTTT.

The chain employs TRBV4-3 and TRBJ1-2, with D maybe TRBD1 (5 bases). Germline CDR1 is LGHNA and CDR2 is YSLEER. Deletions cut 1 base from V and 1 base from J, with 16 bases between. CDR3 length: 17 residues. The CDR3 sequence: CASSQVHRDLDNYGYTF. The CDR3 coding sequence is TGCGCCAGCAGCCAAGTTCACCGGGACCTTGATAACTATGGCTACACCTTC.

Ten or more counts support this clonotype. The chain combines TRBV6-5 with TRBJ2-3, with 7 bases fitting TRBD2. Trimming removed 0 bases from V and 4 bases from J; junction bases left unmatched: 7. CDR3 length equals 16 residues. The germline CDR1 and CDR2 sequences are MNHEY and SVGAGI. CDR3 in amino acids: CASSYSPPGGSDTQYF. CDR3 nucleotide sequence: TGTGCCAGCAGTTACTCGCCCCCGGGAGGTTCAGATACGCAGTATTTT.

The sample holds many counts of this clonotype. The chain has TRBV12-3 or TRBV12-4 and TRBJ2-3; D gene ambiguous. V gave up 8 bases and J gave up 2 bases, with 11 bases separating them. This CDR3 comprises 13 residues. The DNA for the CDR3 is TGTGCCAGCCTCTCGTGGGTCACAGATACGCAGTATTTT. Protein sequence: CASLSWVTDTQYF.

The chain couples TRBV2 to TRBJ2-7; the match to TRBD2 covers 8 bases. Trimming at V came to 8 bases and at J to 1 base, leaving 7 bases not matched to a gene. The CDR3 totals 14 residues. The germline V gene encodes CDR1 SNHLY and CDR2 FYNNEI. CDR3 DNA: TGTGCCAGCGACCCCAGCGGGAGATCCTACGAGCAGTACTTC. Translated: CASDPSGRSYEQYF.

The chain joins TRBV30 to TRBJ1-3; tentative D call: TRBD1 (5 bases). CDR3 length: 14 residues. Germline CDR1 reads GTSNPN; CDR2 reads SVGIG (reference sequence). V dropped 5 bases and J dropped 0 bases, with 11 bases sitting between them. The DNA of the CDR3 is TGTGCCTGGGACTGGGGGGACTCTGGAAACACCATATATTTT. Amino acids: CAWDWGDSGNTIYF.

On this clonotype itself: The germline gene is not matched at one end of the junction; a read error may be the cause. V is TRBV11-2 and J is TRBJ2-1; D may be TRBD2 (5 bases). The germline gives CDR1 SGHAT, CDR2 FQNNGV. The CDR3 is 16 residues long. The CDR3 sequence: CAGSPMEADLYNEQFF. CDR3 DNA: TGTGCCGGCAGCCCTATGGAGGCAGACCTCTACAATGAGCAGTTCTTC.

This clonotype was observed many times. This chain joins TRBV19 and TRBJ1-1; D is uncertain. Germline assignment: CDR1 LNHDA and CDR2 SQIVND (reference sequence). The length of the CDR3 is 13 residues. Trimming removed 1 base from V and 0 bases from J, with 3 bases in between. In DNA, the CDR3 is TGTGCCAGTAGTATAGTAGTGAACACTGAAGCTTTCTTT. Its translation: CASSIVVNTEAFF.

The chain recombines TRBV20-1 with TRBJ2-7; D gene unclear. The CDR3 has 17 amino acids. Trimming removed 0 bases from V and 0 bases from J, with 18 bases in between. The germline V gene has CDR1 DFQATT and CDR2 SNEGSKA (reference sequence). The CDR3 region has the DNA TGCAGTGCTAGAGATTGGCTAGTCGGGCCGAGCTCCTACGAGCAGTACTTC. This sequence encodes CSARDWLVGPSSYEQYF.

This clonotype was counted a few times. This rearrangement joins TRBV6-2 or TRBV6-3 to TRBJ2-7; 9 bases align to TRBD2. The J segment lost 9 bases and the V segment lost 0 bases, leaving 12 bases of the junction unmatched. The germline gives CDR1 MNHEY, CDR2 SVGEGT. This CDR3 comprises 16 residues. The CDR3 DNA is TGTGCCAGCAGTTACTCGATTGTTAGCGGGGGTTCCATGCAGTACTTC. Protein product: CASSYSIVSGGSMQYF.